This T cell receptor (beta chain) was documented in a study of cytomegalovirus exposure and HLA in healthy donors (dated by TCRdb to 2016 to 2017). At the level of the whole study: According to an earlier analysis of 550 to 750 of the donors, some 180 million T cells yielded roughly 110 million unique TCR beta sequences and around 300 Gb of sequence data. All discovery cohort repertoires had been generated using a single sequencing platform. Typing coverage differed by locus: A, B, C, DRB1 and DQB1 were typed in about 629-640 donors, DQA1 in about 560, DPA1 in some 570, and DPB1 in just under 490. A later genetic analysis took genome-wide SNP genotypes for about 55% of the 666 donors and used that subset as a discovery cohort. To predict cytomegalovirus infection status, the study combined high-throughput TCR immunosequencing, statistical association of individual TCRs with disease status, and machine learning. Besides the first cohort of around 700 subjects, a separate validation cohort made up of over 100 different subjects was used. The study aimed to test whether cataloging public T cell receptors could reveal signatures of past pathogen exposure. The T cell repertoires of 666 subjects were profiled by immunosequencing and related to cytomegalovirus serostatus. Roughly 300 gigabases of sequencing data and approximately 84 million unique TCR sequences were included in an early release covering over 600 HLA-typed donors. Class I and class II HLA loci were covered by the typing at four-digit resolution. Donor age, sex, ethnicity and CMV serostatus were compiled together with the repertoire data. Rather than using new phenotypic data, the later analysis identified candidate immune exposures from TCR beta sequences and from how often those sequences occurred across donors. On average, around 200,000 unique TCR beta nucleotide sequences were sequenced per donor among more than 350 genotyped donors of the cohort, with about 17% of those sequences being non-productive. In a later analysis, previously published TCR beta repertoires from fewer than 750 donors were re-analyzed and high-resolution HLA genotyping was added so that TCR occurrence patterns could be studied. Of the roughly 400 genotyped donors, over 80% were placed in the genetic ancestry cluster associated with self-reported Caucasian donors. Roughly five DR-DQ haplotypes were treated as single units for association and clustering because of strong linkage in the cohort. In an earlier analysis of about 590 of the donors, high-throughput TCR beta sequencing was used to judge whether each TCR beta V gene segment behaved as functional or pseudogenic. What the study reported, not specific to this receptor: The only immune exposure information available for the cohort was CMV serostatus. A later genetic analysis reported fewer N-insertions in productive TCRs among donors in an Asian-associated ancestry cluster than the roughly 650-donor mean. The authors suggested that the approach could potentially be generalized to other disease states and immunological phenotypes. Specific HLA alleles were associated with over 15,000 TCR beta sequences at a false discovery rate of 0.05 in a later analysis. In an earlier analysis of some 500 of the donors, most TCR beta V segments appeared in productive rearrangements about 90% or about 30% of the time, broadly matching IMGT annotations. A later analysis found that TCR association rates varied across HLA loci, with DRB1 alleles showing the most associated TCRs and HLA-C alleles the fewest. A further reported finding was that TCR beta sequences accurately predicted the HLA-A and HLA-B alleles for most subjects in the first cohort. In both the original and validation cohorts, the classifier was reported to diagnose cytomegalovirus status with high specificity and sensitivity. The study listed 150 to 200 TCR beta chains as associated with cytomegalovirus. While some public TCRs were present in many individuals, most TCR sequences turned up only very rarely across donors. HLA typing was unavailable for some donors at each locus, so association tests used only the typed subset. Some IMGT-functional V segments, including TRBV6-2 and TRBV6-3, could not be told apart with the 87-base-pair reads, so those segments were excluded. The earlier analysis of some 560 of the donors excluded roughly 17 rarely observed V segments, including chromosome 9 orphons, because counts were too low. Strong co-occurrence of HLA alleles, especially DR and DQ, made assigning TCR associations to individual alleles difficult. This cohort had only TCR beta chains sequenced, and the lack of alpha or paired-chain data limited which features could be detected. In vitro tests confirmed that a few of the cytomegalovirus-associated TCR beta chains recognize cytomegalovirus antigens. According to a later analysis, most CMV-associated TCR beta chains appeared to be HLA-restricted, and the HLA associations seemed to be driven largely by CMV exposure. Roughly uniform sequencing depth across donors was assumed in presence/absence analyses, although this assumption may not hold. Several of the top co-occurrence clusters appeared to be linked to parvovirus B19, influenza, CMV and Epstein-Barr virus, according to a later analysis. An association between a missense DCLRE1C variant and V-gene and J-gene trimming of TCR beta chains was found in a later genetic analysis and replicated in an independent cohort. Compared with equally common non-associated chains, HLA-associated TCR beta chains in a later analysis were more clonally expanded and had lower generation probabilities. Correlated functional status among segregating V segments might reflect linkage disequilibrium, but an unknown experimental factor could not be ruled out. A group of highly shared sequence variants was considered likely to be a technical artifact of the sequencing pipeline.

To prepare the library, the immunoSEQ multiplex PCR assay was applied. The multiplex PCR relied on a mix of 60 forward primers for TCR Vbeta segments and 13 reverse primers for TCR Jbeta segments. Amplification of the CDR3 region of rearranged TCR beta genes was performed with a multiplex PCR assay on genomic DNA. The Illumina HiSeq System was used to sequence the amplified TCR beta libraries as 87-base-pair reads. The original pipeline was this. Across the 640 or so repertoires, a later analysis counted tens of millions of unique TCR beta chains, 8.5 million to 12 million of which were shared by at least two donors. Raw reads were error-corrected and collapsed into unique sequences with a nearest-neighbor algorithm that merged closely related sequences to remove PCR and sequencing errors. CDR3 sequences were aligned to IMGT reference sequences to assign V, D and J gene segments. For a sequence to be retained, at least a six-nucleotide match to both a V gene segment and a J gene segment was required. A rearrangement was called productive if the CDR3 had no stop codons and remained in frame with V and J, and every other rearrangement was called non-productive. CDR3 was defined according to IMGT convention as the region running from the second conserved V-encoded cysteine to the conserved J-encoded phenylalanine. The earlier analysis of 587 of the donors excluded any sequence lacking an unambiguous match to a single V gene segment. An earlier analysis of around 600 of the donors classified V segments as functional when productive rearrangements were above 56.7% and as segregating when the standard deviation between donors was above 5%. A statistical classification framework was developed to diagnose cytomegalovirus status using the catalog of TCR beta chain sequences. In a later analysis, TCR nucleotide sequences were compared against IMGT/GENE-DB human TR gene sequences so that V and J genes could be assigned. In a later analysis, CDR3 sequences and most-parsimonious VDJ recombination scenarios were assigned using the TCRdist pipeline. In a later analysis, each TCR beta chain was defined by its CDR3 amino acid sequence together with its V-gene family, and reads without a unique V-gene family were excluded. As a way to deal with suspected cross-contamination and a sequencing artifact, a later analysis dropped 592 nucleotide sequences that were highly shared and had low generation probability. In a later analysis, a clonal expansion index for each public chain was calculated from normalized within-repertoire ranks of inferred template counts. Generation probabilities in a later analysis came from a VDJ recombination model fitted to out-of-frame rearrangements, and those results were checked against IGoR. In a later analysis, TCR-TCR, TCR-HLA and TCR-CMV co-occurrence was scored with hypergeometric tests, and a repertoire-size bias correction was applied to TCR pairs. False discovery rates were estimated in a later analysis by permuting HLA or CMV assignments 20 times. In a later analysis, co-occurring TCRs were grouped using DBSCAN, with TCRdist sequence similarity added in when clustering inside HLA-allele-positive subsets. For co-occurrence clustering, repertoires with fewer than 30,000 or more than 120,000 public chains were excluded, along with four or five repertoires with anomalous nucleotide sharing. TCRdb provides this immuneACCESS table in a form limited to in-frame rearrangements. Some clones are lacking; in checked studies, under half of them reflect an unresolved V gene, and why the rest are absent is not known. V, J and clone size derive from that table, while D and trimming were established from the DNA sequence. The sample data list approximately 120,000 clones, and about four fifths of these were observed just once. Together, the top ten hold about 1.8% of the sample.

Trimming removed 4 bases from V and 8 bases from J; the gene matches leave 8 bases unexplained. Sequences SGHDT (CDR1) and YYEEEE (CDR2) are obtained from the germline V gene. The CDR3 has 13 amino acids, counting the end cysteine and phenylalanine. Only the CDR3 part of the read is kept: 39 bases, read in frame from the first base. The cohort consisted of approximately 670 healthy bone marrow donors. At the time of sampling, every cohort member was nominally healthy, though immune exposures that went unrecorded were likely present. The donor tested CMV seronegative, placing the donor among the 350 to 400 seronegative members of the cohort. Each donor provided a peripheral blood sample, and peripheral blood mononuclear cells were used for TCR beta sequencing. The Qiagen DNeasy Blood Extraction Kit was used to extract genomic DNA from the blood cell samples. As to this clone: There is no known antigen for this receptor. Base qualities are missing; no much larger clone stands one base away.

Sequenced: PBMCs. The TCR comes from a man between 18 and 29 years old in good health and CMV-seronegative. The sequence joins TRBV5-6 to TRBJ1-2, and TRBD1 aligns with 7 junction nucleotides. The sequenced DNA is TGTGCCAGCAGCACCTGGGACAGACGGGGCTACACCTTC. Its protein product is CASSTWDRRGYTF.